This T cell receptor beta chain was obtained from a study of blood T cells in healthy people across ages. On the study more broadly: Template switching picked up about one barcoded beta molecule for each two T cells.

Turning to this clonotype: Its antigen is undetermined.

General study results and limits: It was the long-lived donors that had more naive CD4+ cells and higher diversity than aged donors. Per million T cells, TCR beta diversity dropped roughly linearly as age increased.

The extraction recovered at least 6 micrograms of total RNA per sample. V lost 2 bases to trimming and J lost 7 bases, with 14 bases between them. The CDR3 is made up of 14 amino acids. The germline V gene encodes CDR1 MGHRA and CDR2 YSYEKL. Using a J-beta primer mix together with a sample-barcoded 5' primer, a second PCR was run for about 6 to 12 cycles. MiXCR was run by TCRdb on the 5' RACE reads, yielding one entry per CDR3 protein. The sample includes about 2 million distinct CDR3 sequences, about 50% of them seen just once. V usage is TRBV4-1 and J usage is TRBJ1-2; D gene unclear. The TCR comes from a woman between 40 and 55 years old in good health. The sequencing sample was made of blood. DNA of the CDR3: TGCGCCAGCAGCCAACGGATAAGGTCGAGTGGCTACACCTTC. This encodes CASSQRIRSSGYTF.